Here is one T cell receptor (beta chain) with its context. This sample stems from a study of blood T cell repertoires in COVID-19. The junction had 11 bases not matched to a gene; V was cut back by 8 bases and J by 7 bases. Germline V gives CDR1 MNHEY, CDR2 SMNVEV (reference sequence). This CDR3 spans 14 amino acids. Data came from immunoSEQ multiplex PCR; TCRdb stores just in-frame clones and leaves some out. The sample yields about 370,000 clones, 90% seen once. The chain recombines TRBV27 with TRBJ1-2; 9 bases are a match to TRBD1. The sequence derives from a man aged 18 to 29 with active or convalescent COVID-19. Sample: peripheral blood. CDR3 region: CASAPRQGEGGYTF. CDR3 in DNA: TGTGCCAGCGCCCCTAGACAGGGGGAAGGTGGCTACACCTTC.